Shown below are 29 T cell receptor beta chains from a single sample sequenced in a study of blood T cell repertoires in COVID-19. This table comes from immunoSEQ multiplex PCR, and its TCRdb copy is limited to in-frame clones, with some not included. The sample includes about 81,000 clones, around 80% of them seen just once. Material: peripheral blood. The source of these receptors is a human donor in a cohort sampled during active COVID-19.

The CDR3 loop is CASSVRVGQVEAFF. In DNA, the CDR3 is TGCGCCAGCAGCGTCAGGGTGGGTCAGGTTGAAGCTTTCTTT. The V gene is TRBV5-1, the J gene TRBJ1-1, with D possibly TRBD1 on 5 matching bases. CDR1 is SGHRS, CDR2 YFSETQ, per germline. The CDR3 sequence is 14 residues long. Trimming stripped 4 bases from V and 7 bases from J, with 17 bases between.

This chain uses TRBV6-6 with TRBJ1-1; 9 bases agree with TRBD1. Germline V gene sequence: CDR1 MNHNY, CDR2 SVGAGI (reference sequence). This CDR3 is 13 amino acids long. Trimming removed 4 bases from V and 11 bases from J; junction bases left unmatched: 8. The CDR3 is CASSLDRGLEAFF. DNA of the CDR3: TGTGCCAGCAGTTTAGACAGGGGGTTGGAGGCTTTCTTT.

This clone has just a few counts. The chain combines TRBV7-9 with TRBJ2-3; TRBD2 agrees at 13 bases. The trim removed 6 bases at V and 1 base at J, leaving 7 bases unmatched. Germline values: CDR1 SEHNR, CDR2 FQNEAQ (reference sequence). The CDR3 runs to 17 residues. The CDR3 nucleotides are TGTGCCAGCAGTATGACTAGCGGGGGGTCGGGCACAGATACGCAGTATTTT. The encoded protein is CASSMTSGGSGTDTQYF.

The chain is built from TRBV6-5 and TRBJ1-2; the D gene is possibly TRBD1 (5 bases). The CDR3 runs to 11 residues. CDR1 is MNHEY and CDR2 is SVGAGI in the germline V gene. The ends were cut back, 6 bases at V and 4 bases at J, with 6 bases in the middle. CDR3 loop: CASRDTYGYTF. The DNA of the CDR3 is TGTGCCAGCAGGGACACCTATGGCTACACCTTC.

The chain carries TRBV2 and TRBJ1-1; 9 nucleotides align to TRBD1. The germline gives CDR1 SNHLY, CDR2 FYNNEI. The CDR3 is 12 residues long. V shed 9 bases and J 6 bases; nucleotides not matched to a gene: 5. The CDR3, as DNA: TGTGCCAGTAGCCGACAGGGGGCTGAAGCTTTCTTT. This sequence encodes CASSRQGAEAFF. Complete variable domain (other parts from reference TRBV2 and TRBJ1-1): EPEVTQTPSHQVTQMGQEVILRCVPISNHLYFYWYRQILGQKVEFLVSFYNNEISEKSEIFDDQFSVERPDGSNFTLKIRSTKLEDSAMYFCASSRQGAEAFFGQGTRLTVV.

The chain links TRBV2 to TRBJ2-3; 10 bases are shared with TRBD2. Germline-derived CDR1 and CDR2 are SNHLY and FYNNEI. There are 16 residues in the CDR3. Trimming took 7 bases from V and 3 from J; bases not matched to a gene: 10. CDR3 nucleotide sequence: TGTGCCAGCACGTTTCACGGGACTAGCGTAACAGATACGCAGTATTTT. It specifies CASTFHGTSVTDTQYF.

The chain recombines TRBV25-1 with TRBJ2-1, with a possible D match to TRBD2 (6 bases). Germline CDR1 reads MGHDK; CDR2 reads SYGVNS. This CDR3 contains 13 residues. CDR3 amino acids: CGAGSFSYNEQFF. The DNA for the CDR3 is TGTGGAGCGGGCTCCTTCTCCTACAATGAGCAGTTCTTC.

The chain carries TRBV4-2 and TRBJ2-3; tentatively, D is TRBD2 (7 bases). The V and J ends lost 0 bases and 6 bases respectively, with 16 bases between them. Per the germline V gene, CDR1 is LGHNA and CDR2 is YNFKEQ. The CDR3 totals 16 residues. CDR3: CASSQDRAGARDTQYF. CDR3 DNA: TGTGCCAGCAGCCAAGACCGGGCGGGGGCCCGTGATACGCAGTATTTT.

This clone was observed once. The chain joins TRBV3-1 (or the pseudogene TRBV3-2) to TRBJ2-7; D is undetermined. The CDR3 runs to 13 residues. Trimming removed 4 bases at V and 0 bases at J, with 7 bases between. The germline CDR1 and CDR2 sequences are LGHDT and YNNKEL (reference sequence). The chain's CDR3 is CASSPLSSYEQYF. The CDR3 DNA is TGTGCCAGCAGCCCCCTCTCCTCCTACGAGCAGTACTTC.

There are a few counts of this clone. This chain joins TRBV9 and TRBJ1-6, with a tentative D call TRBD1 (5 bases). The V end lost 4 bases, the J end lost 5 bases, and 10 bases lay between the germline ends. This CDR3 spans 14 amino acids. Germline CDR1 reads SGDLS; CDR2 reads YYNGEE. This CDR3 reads CASSLRGDNSPLHF. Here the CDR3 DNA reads TGTGCCAGCAGCTTAAGGGGTGATAATTCACCCCTCCACTTT.

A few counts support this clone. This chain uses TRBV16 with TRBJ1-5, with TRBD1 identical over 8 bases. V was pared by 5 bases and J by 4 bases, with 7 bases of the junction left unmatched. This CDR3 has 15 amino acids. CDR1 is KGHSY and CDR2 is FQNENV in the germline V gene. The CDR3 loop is CASSYTGGPNQPQHF. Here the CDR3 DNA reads TGTGCCAGCAGCTATACAGGGGGGCCTAATCAGCCCCAGCATTTT.

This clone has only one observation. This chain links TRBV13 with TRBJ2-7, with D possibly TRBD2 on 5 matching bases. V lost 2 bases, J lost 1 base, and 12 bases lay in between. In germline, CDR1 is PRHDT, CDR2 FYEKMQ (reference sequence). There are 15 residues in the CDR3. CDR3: CASSLTPAGSYEQYF. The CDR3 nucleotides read TGTGCCAGCAGCTTAACCCCCGCGGGTTCCTACGAGCAGTACTTC.

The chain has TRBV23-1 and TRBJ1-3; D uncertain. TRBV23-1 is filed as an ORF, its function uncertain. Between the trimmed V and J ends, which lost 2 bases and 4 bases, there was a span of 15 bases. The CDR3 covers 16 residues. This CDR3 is CASSQTRRGGGNTIYF. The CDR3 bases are TGCGCCAGCAGTCAAACTCGACGGGGTGGAGGAAACACCATATATTTT.

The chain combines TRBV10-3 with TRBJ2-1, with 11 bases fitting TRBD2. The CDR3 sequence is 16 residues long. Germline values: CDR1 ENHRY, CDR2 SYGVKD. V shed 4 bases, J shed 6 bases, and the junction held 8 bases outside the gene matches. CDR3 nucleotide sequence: TGTGCCATCAGTGCGCGGGCTAGCGGGGGGTCCAATGAGCAGTTCTTC. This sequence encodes CAISARASGGSNEQFF.

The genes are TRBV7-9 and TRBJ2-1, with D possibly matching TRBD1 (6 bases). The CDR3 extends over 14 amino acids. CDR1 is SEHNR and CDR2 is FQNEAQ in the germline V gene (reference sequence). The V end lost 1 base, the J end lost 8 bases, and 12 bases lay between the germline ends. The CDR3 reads CASSLDLGAHEQFF. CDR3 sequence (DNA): TGTGCCAGCAGCTTAGATTTGGGGGCCCATGAGCAGTTCTTC.

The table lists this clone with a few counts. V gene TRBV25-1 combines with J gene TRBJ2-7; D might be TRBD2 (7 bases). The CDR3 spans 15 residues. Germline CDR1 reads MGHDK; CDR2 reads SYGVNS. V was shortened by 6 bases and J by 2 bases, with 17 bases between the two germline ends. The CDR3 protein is CASSPRGGGAYEQYF. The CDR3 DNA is TGTGCCAGCAGCCCTAGGGGGGGCGGGGCCTACGAGCAGTACTTC.

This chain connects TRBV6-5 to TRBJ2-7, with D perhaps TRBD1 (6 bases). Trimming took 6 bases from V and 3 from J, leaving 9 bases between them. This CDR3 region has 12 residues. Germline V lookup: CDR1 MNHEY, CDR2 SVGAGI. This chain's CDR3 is CASSMDSYEQYF. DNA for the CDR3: TGTGCCAGCAGCATGGACAGCTACGAGCAGTACTTC.

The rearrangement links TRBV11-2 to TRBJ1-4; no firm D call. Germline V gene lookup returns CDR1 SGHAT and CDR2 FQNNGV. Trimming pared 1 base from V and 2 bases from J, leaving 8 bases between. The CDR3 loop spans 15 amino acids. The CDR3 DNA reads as TGTGCCAGCAGCTTAGGGCCGTCGACTAATGAAAAACTGTTTTTT. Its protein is CASSLGPSTNEKLFF.

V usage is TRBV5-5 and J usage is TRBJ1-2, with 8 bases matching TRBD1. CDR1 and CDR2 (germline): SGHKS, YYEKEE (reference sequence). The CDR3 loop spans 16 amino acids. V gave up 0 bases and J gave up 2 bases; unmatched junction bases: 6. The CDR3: CASSLDIGQGNYGYTF. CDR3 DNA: TGTGCCAGCAGCTTGGACATCGGACAGGGCAACTATGGCTACACCTTC.

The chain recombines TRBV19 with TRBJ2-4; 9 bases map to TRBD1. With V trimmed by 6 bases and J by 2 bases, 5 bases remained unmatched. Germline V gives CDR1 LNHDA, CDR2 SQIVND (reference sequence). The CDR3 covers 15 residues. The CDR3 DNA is TGTGCCAGTAGCGGGGGACAGGGCACCAAAAACATTCAGTACTTC. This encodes CASSGGQGTKNIQYF.

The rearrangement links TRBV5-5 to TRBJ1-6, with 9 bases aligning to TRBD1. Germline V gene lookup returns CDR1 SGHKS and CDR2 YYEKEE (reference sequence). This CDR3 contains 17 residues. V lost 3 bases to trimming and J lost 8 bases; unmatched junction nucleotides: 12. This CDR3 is CASSWTGQGIIYSPLHF. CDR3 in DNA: TGTGCCAGCAGCTGGACGGGACAGGGTATCATTTATTCACCCCTCCACTTT.

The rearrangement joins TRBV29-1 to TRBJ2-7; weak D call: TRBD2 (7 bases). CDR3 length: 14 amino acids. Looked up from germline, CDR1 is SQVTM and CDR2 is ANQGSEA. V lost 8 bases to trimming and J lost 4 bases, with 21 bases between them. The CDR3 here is CSFGGPGTNYEQYF. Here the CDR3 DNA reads TGCAGCTTCGGGGGGCCAGGGACAAATTACGAGCAGTACTTC.

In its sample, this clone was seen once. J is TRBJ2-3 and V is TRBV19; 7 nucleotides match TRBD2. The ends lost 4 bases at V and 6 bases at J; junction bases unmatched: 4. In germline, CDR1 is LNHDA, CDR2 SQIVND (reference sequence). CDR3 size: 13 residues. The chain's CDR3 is CASSNRGGDTQYF. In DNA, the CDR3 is TGTGCCAGTAGTAATCGGGGAGGGGATACGCAGTATTTT.

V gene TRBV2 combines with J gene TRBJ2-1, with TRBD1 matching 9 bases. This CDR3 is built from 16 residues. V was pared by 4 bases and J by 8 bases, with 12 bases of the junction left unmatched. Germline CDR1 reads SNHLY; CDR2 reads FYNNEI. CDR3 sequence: CASSAPGTGLFYEQFF. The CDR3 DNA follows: TGTGCCAGCAGTGCCCCCGGGACAGGGTTATTTTATGAGCAGTTCTTC.

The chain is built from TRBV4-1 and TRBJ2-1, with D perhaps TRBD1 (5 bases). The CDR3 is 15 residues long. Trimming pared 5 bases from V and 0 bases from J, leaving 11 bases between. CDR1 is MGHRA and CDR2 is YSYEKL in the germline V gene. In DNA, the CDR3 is TGCGCCAGCAGCTACCAGGACACCTCCTACAATGAGCAGTTCTTC. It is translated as CASSYQDTSYNEQFF.

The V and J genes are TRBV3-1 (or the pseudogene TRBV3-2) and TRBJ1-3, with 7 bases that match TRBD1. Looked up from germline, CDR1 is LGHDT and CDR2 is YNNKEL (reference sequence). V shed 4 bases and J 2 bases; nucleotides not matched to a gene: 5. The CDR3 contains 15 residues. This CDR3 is CASSLGQVAGNTIYF. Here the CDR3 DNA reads TGTGCCAGCAGCCTCGGACAGGTGGCTGGAAACACCATATATTTT.

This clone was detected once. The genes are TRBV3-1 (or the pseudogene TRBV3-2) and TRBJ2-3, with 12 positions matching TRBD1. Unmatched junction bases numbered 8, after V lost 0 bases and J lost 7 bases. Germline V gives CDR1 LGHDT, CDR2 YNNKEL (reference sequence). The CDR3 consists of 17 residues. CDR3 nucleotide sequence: TGTGCCAGCAGCCAAGAAGATTGGGACAGGGGGCGGAATACGCAGTATTTT. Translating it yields CASSQEDWDRGRNTQYF.

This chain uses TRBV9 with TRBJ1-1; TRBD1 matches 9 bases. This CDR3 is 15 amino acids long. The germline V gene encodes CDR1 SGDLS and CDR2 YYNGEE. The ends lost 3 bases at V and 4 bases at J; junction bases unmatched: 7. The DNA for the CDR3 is TGTGCCAGCAGCGACAACAGGGGGCAGGGCACTGAAGCTTTCTTT. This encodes CASSDNRGQGTEAFF.

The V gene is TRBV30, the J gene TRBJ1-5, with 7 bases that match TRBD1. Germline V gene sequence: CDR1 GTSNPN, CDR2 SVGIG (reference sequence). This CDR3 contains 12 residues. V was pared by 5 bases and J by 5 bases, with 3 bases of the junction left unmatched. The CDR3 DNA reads TGTGCCTGGGGGGACAGCTATCAGCCCCAGCATTTT. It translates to CAWGDSYQPQHF.